The 20 T cell receptor beta chains below were found in one sample sequenced in a study of T-cell reconstitution after alpha-beta-depleted transplantation in children. Unique molecular identifiers were incorporated when the TCRbeta library was constructed. TCRdb processed the PCR reads anew with MiXCR; each CDR3 protein has one entry. The top ten hold about 9.5% of the sample, which has 250,000 to 300,000 distinct CDR3 sequences, 9.9% seen once. Sample: PBMCs from the stem cell graft donor, taken from the stem cell graft. These receptors were taken from a human donor who donated a stem cell graft to a child with SCID.

This clonotype was seen more than once but under ten times. The chain uses TRBV18 and TRBJ2-7; D is tentatively TRBD1 or TRBD2 (6 bases each). Per the germline V gene, CDR1 is KGHSH and CDR2 is LQKENI. Trimming pared 1 base from V and 0 bases from J, leaving 10 bases between. The CDR3 extends over 15 amino acids. The CDR3 loop reads CASSPLGGLSYEQYF. CDR3 bases: TGTGCCAGCTCACCACTAGGGGGGCTCTCCTACGAGCAGTACTTC.

This clonotype was recorded a few times. The chain carries TRBV29-1 and TRBJ1-1; D unclear. CDR3 length: 12 residues. V was pared by 3 bases and J by 2 bases, with 7 bases between. Looked up from germline, CDR1 is SQVTM and CDR2 is ANQGSEA. As DNA, the CDR3 is TGCAGCGTTGAGTTTGGAAACACTGAAGCTTTCTTT. This sequence encodes CSVEFGNTEAFF.

The J gene is TRBJ2-3, the V gene TRBV27, with a tentative D call TRBD1 (6 bases). V shed 3 bases and J shed 4 bases, with 11 bases lying between them. CDR3 length: 14 amino acids. The V gene's germline CDR1 is MNHEY and CDR2 SMNVEV (reference sequence). CDR3 amino acids: CASSFTGIADTQYF. Here the CDR3 DNA reads TGTGCCAGCAGTTTTACAGGGATAGCAGATACGCAGTATTTT.

This clonotype showed up just a few times. This rearrangement joins TRBV6-1 to TRBJ1-5, with D perhaps TRBD1 (5 bases). The CDR3 has 15 residues. CDR1 is MNHNS, CDR2 SASEGT, per germline. Deletions cut 6 bases from V and 0 bases from J, with 12 bases between. CDR3 DNA: TGTGCCAGCAGGGGGACGGTTTATAGCAATCAGCCCCAGCATTTT. It encodes CASRGTVYSNQPQHF.

The chain combines TRBV6-1 with TRBJ1-5; D is perhaps TRBD1 (6 bases). The germline V and J ends were trimmed by 3 bases and 1 base, with 10 bases remaining between them. The CDR3 has 15 amino acids. Germline-derived CDR1 and CDR2 are MNHNS and SASEGT. CDR3 sequence (DNA): TGTGCCAGCAGTGATTGGGGGCAGAGCAATCAGCCCCAGCATTTT. Residues: CASSDWGQSNQPQHF.

The chain recombines TRBV29-1 with TRBJ2-1; no clear D gene. CDR1 and CDR2 (germline): SQVTM, ANQGSEA. The CDR3 contains 10 residues. Trimming stripped 4 bases from V and 5 bases from J, with 3 bases between. CDR3 residues: CSVANNEQFF. The CDR3 DNA is TGCAGCGTTGCCAACAATGAGCAGTTCTTC.

This clonotype was recorded at least ten times. The rearrangement joins TRBV7-9 to TRBJ2-5; D is undetermined. Germline assignment: CDR1 SEHNR and CDR2 FQNEAQ (reference sequence). V was shortened by 5 bases and J by 2 bases, with 21 bases between the two germline ends. The length of the CDR3 is 17 residues. The CDR3: CASSPGVGPGRQETQYF. In DNA form, the CDR3 reads TGTGCCAGCAGCCCGGGTGTAGGCCCTGGACGGCAAGAGACCCAGTACTTC. The full variable domain, with the rest looked up from reference TRBV7-9 and TRBJ2-5, is DTGVSQNPRHKITKRGQNVTFRCDPISEHNRLYWYRQTLGQGPEFLTYFQNEAQLEKSRLLSDRFSAERPKGSFSTLEIQRTEQGDSAMYLCASSPGVGPGRQETQYFGPGTRLLVL.

This clonotype showed up just a few times. This chain joins TRBV20-1 and TRBJ2-5, with D possibly matching TRBD1 (5 bases). This CDR3 has 13 amino acids. Germline lookup yields CDR1 DFQATT and CDR2 SNEGSKA (reference sequence). This CDR3 is CSHYRQSQETQYF. In nucleotides, the CDR3 is TGCAGCCATTACAGACAGTCCCAGGAGACCCAGTACTTC.

This clonotype was detected ten times or more. The chain is built from TRBV27 and TRBJ2-7; 8 bases are shared with TRBD1. Germline V lookup: CDR1 MNHEY, CDR2 SMNVEV (reference sequence). The CDR3 runs to 13 residues. V lost 8 bases and J lost 3; bases outside the gene matches: 6. The CDR3, as DNA: TGTGCCAGCTCCGACAGGGGACTCTACGAGCAGTACTTC. As protein: CASSDRGLYEQYF.

In its sample, this clonotype was seen a few times. The rearrangement uses TRBV19 and TRBJ2-1; TRBD2 matches at 9 bases. Trimming at V came to 4 bases and at J to 11 bases, leaving 6 bases not matched to a gene. CDR3 length: 13 amino acids. Per the germline V gene, CDR1 is LNHDA and CDR2 is SQIVND (reference sequence). This CDR3 reads CASSTTLAGKQFF. Here the CDR3 DNA reads TGTGCCAGTAGTACTACCCTAGCGGGGAAGCAGTTCTTC.

This rearrangement joins TRBV7-6 to TRBJ2-1; 7 bases match TRBD1. The CDR3 has 14 residues. Germline V lookup: CDR1 SGHVS, CDR2 FNYEAQ. V was pared by 1 base and J by 4 bases, with 1 base of the junction left unmatched. CDR3 sequence reads: CASSLEGAYNEQFF. CDR3 nucleotides: TGTGCCAGCAGCTTAGAGGGGGCGTACAATGAGCAGTTCTTC.

This clonotype has more than one count but fewer than ten. V is TRBV29-1 and J is TRBJ2-1, with 15 bases that match TRBD2. Germline-derived CDR1 and CDR2 are SQVTM and ANQGSEA. There are 15 residues in the CDR3. J was trimmed by 13 bases and V by 2 bases; bases with no gene match: 9. CDR3 residues: CSVESRTSGGAVQFF. The CDR3 DNA is TGCAGCGTTGAAAGCCGGACTAGCGGGGGGGCCGTACAGTTCTTC.

This clonotype occurred a few times. The V gene is TRBV11-2, the J gene TRBJ2-2; 15 bases agree with TRBD2. CDR3 length: 17 amino acids. With 7 bases clipped from V and 0 bases from J, the junction kept 3 bases outside the gene matches. Per germline, CDR1 SGHAT and CDR2 FQNNGV. This chain's CDR3 is CASTRTSGGANTGELFF. CDR3 DNA sequence: TGTGCCAGCACGCGGACTAGCGGGGGGGCGAACACCGGGGAGCTGTTTTTT.

This CDR3 is CASSPSWTRVQETQYF. The CDR3 coding sequence is TGTGCCAGCAGCCCGAGCTGGACTAGGGTCCAAGAGACCCAGTACTTC. The V gene is TRBV12-3 or TRBV12-4, the J gene TRBJ2-5; the match to TRBD2 covers 7 bases. This CDR3 has 16 residues. Unmatched junction bases numbered 11, after V lost 6 bases and J lost 1 base.

The chain couples TRBV7-3 to TRBJ2-3, with D perhaps matching TRBD1 (5 bases). The CDR3 contains 14 residues. Germline loops: CDR1 SGHTA, CDR2 FQGTGA. The V end was cut by 5 bases, the J end by 2 bases, with 11 bases between. CDR3 coding DNA: TGTGCCAGCAGCCTCACGACAGACACAGATACGCAGTATTTT. Translation: CASSLTTDTDTQYF.

This clonotype was found many times. J is TRBJ1-4 and V is TRBV14; D is unresolved. The germline V gene has CDR1 SGHDN and CDR2 FVKESK. This CDR3 is 14 amino acids long. Trimming pared 1 base from V and 7 bases from J, leaving 10 bases between. Written as DNA, the CDR3 is TGTGCCAGCAGCCAAGGAGGGTCGGGTGAAAAACTGTTTTTT. Translation gives CASSQGGSGEKLFF.

The chain joins TRBV11-2 to TRBJ2-7, with D unclear. The V gene lost 5 bases and the J gene lost 6 bases, with 14 bases spanning the gap. The CDR3 spans 13 residues. Germline CDR1 reads SGHAT; CDR2 reads FQNNGV. The CDR3 protein is CASSLHGASEQYF. The CDR3, as DNA: TGTGCCAGCAGCCTTCACGGAGCCTCCGAGCAGTACTTC.

This chain uses TRBV6-1 with TRBJ1-1; tentative D call: TRBD1 (5 bases). V lost 7 bases and J 3 bases, leaving 15 bases between the germline ends. The CDR3 has 14 residues. From germline, CDR1 is MNHNS and CDR2 SASEGT. Here the CDR3 reads CASTQGQVYTEAFF. For the CDR3, the DNA is TGTGCCAGCACCCAGGGTCAGGTATACACTGAAGCTTTCTTT.

The chain joins TRBV5-1 to TRBJ2-5, with D possibly TRBD2 on 6 matching bases. Between the trimmed V and J ends, which lost 5 bases and 4 bases, there was a span of 12 bases. In germline, CDR1 is SGHRS, CDR2 YFSETQ. This CDR3 spans 13 amino acids. CDR3 sequence reads: CASRGLGGETQYF. For the CDR3, the DNA is TGCGCCAGCAGAGGGCTGGGGGGAGAGACCCAGTACTTC.

This clonotype was seen a few times. V gene TRBV5-4 combines with J gene TRBJ2-5; 12 bases align to TRBD2. Germline V gives CDR1 SGHNT, CDR2 YYREEE (reference sequence). The CDR3 contains 16 residues. The V segment lost 3 bases and the J segment 2 bases; nucleotides outside the gene matches: 5. Written as DNA, the CDR3 is TGTGCCAGCAGCTCCGGACTAGCGGGGAGGCAAGAGACCCAGTACTTC. Translating it yields CASSSGLAGRQETQYF.